This T cell receptor beta chain was captured by sequencing in a study of shared clonotypes between healthy human individuals. Study-wide results and caveats: An anticipated effect of sequencing depth on clonotype sharing among donors was recognized.

With regard to this clone: Its target is unknown.

Nashville, Tennessee was home to all donors, each a Caucasian adult. The germline CDR1 and CDR2 sequences are LNHDA and SQIVND (reference sequence). With 4 bases removed from V and 1 base from J, the gap between germline ends came to 17 bases. The CDR3 loop spans 17 amino acids. Deep was the level used in running the assay. Each cell subset's genomic DNA was divided evenly among several immunoSEQ plates. Data came from immunoSEQ multiplex PCR; TCRdb stores just in-frame clones and leaves some out. In the table there are hundreds of thousands of clones, roughly three quarters of which are singletons. The chain employs TRBV19 and TRBJ1-5; D uncertain. The receptor was isolated from a woman aged 40 to 50 in good health. Some clones in this sample may be carry-over from other donors' samples. The material sequenced was PBMCs. The chain's CDR3 is CASSTPGGIGSNQPQHF. Here the CDR3 DNA reads TGTGCCAGTAGTACCCCAGGAGGGATTGGAAGCAATCAGCCCCAGCATTTT.